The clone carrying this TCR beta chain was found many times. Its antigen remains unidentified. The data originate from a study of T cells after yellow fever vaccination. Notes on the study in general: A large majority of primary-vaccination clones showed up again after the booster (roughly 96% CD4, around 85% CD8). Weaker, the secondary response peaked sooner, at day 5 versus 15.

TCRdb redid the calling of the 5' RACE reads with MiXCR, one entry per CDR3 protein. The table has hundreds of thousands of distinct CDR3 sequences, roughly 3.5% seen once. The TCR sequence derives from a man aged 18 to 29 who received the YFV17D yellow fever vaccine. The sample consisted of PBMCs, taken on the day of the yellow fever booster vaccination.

This CDR3 reads CSAPDRDLEQYF. In DNA form, the CDR3 reads TGCAGTGCCCCCGACAGGGACCTCGAGCAGTACTTC. V and J are TRBV20-1 and TRBJ2-7; the match to TRBD1 covers 7 bases. This CDR3 spans 12 amino acids. The germline CDR1 and CDR2 sequences are DFQATT and SNEGSKA (reference sequence). The V segment lost 6 bases and the J segment 6 bases; nucleotides outside the gene matches: 8.